The sequence of this TCR beta chain was determined in a study of blood T cell repertoires in COVID-19 (TCRdb year 2020). Context from the whole study: Samples from collaborators originated in the United States, Italy and Spain and spanned both the acute and convalescent phases of COVID-19. The material from the prospective study consisted of cDNA or gDNA derived from T cells, B-cell-depleted T cells, or PBMCs. The dataset comprised deeply sampled blood TCRbeta repertoires from subjects exposed to, actively infected with, or recovered from COVID-19. The repertoires were released in a freely available public database intended as a resource for research on the immune response to SARS-CoV-2. The samples were drawn from the first 160 participants of the ongoing ImmuneRACE study and from 1,200 or so subjects provided by 6 global collaborators. A de-identified subject ID, COVID-19 status, age in years and sex were almost always included in the sample metadata. Where available, HLA class I and class II types were taken from metadata supplied by the sample provider and were not determined by assay-based typing.

One collaborating source in Seattle enrolled patients during active infection and followed them longitudinally through the course of disease. Each collaborating institution followed its own protocols to collect whole blood in K2EDTA tubes. For TCRbeta analysis, collaborators shipped samples in one of three forms: frozen whole blood, isolated PBMCs, or DNA extracted from either of those sample types. TCRbeta CDR3 regions were amplified from genomic DNA using the immunoSEQ Assay, a bias-controlled multiplex PCR. On the study's bioinformatics: Nucleated cell counts per sample were estimated from amplification of reference gene primers within the assay. To quantify the absolute abundance of each unique TCRbeta CDR3 rearrangement, sequence reads were collapsed and filtered. For each sample, productive Simpson clonality was calculated as the square root of Simpson's diversity index across productive rearrangements. Sourced from immuneACCESS, this table was stored by TCRdb with only in-frame sequences that have V and J called. A share of the clones is absent; for the studies checked, an unresolved V gene accounts for under half, and the remainder has no known explanation. The D gene and trimming were derived from the DNA, and the V and J assignments and clone size from that table. A total of approximately 250,000 clones appear in this sample, 65% to 90% of them only once. Around 5.5% of the sample lies in the top ten.

Sequences LGHDT (CDR1) and YNNKEL (CDR2) are obtained from the germline V gene (reference sequence). The CDR3, cysteine through phenylalanine, is 17 amino acids long. The CDR3 DNA has 51 bases and is translated from base 1. The V end gives up 4 bases and the J end 4 bases, leaving 14 bases in the junction not matched to a gene. As for this clone: Its antigen has not been determined. The sample holds no much larger clone one base away, and base qualities are not on file.

Summary of the overall study and its limitations: The quantity of clinical and demographic metadata differed by source and by participant and was supplied without curation.

The sequence derives from a man between 45 and 60 years old with COVID-19, enrolled during active disease. The V and J segments used are TRBV3-1 (or the pseudogene TRBV3-2) and TRBJ2-5; 8 central bases correspond to TRBD2. The sequencing sample was made of peripheral blood. In nucleotide form, the sequence is TGTGCCAGCAGCCGAAAGAGGCTCGCGGGGGGTCGAGAGACCCAGTACTTC. This is translated as CASSRKRLAGGRETQYF.